One and the same sample provided the 26 T cell receptor beta chains below, sequenced in a study of cytomegalovirus exposure and HLA in healthy donors. This PCR relied on a set of 60 Vbeta primers and 13 Jbeta primers. TCRdb's table, derived via immunoSEQ multiplex PCR, lists solely in-frame clones and lacks some. The sample contains around 270,000 clones, around 80% of which appear only once. The sequenced material came from PBMCs. The receptors were sampled from a girl aged 2 to 9 in good health and CMV-seronegative.

Here the CDR3 reads CASSVWGLFNQPQHF. In nucleotides, the CDR3 is TGTGCCAGCAGCGTCTGGGGGCTTTTCAATCAGCCCCAGCATTTT. V is TRBV5-6 and J is TRBJ1-5; maybe TRBD1 (6 bases). CDR3 length equals 15 residues. The V gene lost 4 bases and the J gene lost 3 bases, with 14 bases spanning the gap. Germline V gives CDR1 SGHDT, CDR2 YYEEEE. The full variable domain, in which reference TRBV5-6 and TRBJ1-5 provide the parts outside the CDR3, is DAGVTQSPTHLIKTRGQQVTLRCSPKSGHDTVSWYQQALGQGPQFIFQYYEEEERQRGNFPDRFSGHQFPNYSSELNVNALLLGDSALYLCASSVWGLFNQPQHFGDGTRLSIL.

The chain joins TRBV6-1 to TRBJ2-1; 11 bases map to TRBD2. V lost 8 bases and J lost 2; bases outside the gene matches: 11. The germline gives CDR1 MNHNS, CDR2 SASEGT. The CDR3 is made up of 17 amino acids. In nucleotides, the CDR3 is TGTGCCAGCCGTGGCCGCACACTAGCGGGAGCCTACAATGAGCAGTTCTTC. Translated: CASRGRTLAGAYNEQFF.

The genes are TRBV21-1 and TRBJ1-4; TRBD1, the table's D call, was not compared with the DNA. TRBV21-1 is assigned pseudogene status. The CDR3 extends over 15 amino acids. The DNA of the CDR3 is TGTGCCAGCAGCAAAGCTGGGTGGGCTGGCGAAAAACTGTTTTTT. Translation: CASSKAGWAGEKLFF.

The rearrangement links TRBV19 to TRBJ1-4; D is perhaps TRBD1 (5 bases). The V gene's germline CDR1 is LNHDA and CDR2 SQIVND (reference sequence). This CDR3 is built from 15 residues. V shed 5 bases and J shed 5 bases, with 15 bases lying between them. The CDR3 loop reads CASSPTGSRNEKLFF. The CDR3 DNA reads as TGTGCCAGTAGTCCTACAGGTTCCCGAAATGAAAAACTGTTTTTT.

V is TRBV6-5 and J is TRBJ1-5; D gene unclear. Germline assignment: CDR1 MNHEY and CDR2 SVGAGI. The length of the CDR3 is 15 residues. Deletions cut 2 bases from V and 7 bases from J, with 15 bases between. The DNA for the CDR3 is TGTGCCAGCAGTTACCGGGTCGGGGTAGGGCAGCCCCAGCATTTT. This codes for CASSYRVGVGQPQHF.

This sequence joins TRBV6-6 and TRBJ2-5; D is possibly TRBD1 (5 bases). CDR3 size: 11 residues. From germline, CDR1 is MNHNY and CDR2 SVGAGI (reference sequence). The V gene lost 7 bases and the J gene lost 7 bases, with 10 bases spanning the gap. In nucleotides, the CDR3 is TGTGCCAGCACAGGGTGGGGGACCCAGTACTTC. Translating gives CASTGWGTQYF.

The genes are TRBV23-1 and TRBJ2-1, with 8 positions matching TRBD1. TRBV23-1 is noted as an ORF with a role that remains uncertain. This CDR3 spans 17 amino acids. Trimming removed 0 bases from V and 4 bases from J; junction bases left unmatched: 8. CDR3 sequence (DNA): TGCGCCAGCAGTCAATCGACACAGGGGGGTCCTTACAATGAGCAGTTCTTC. Its translation: CASSQSTQGGPYNEQFF.

The chain is built from TRBV7-6 and TRBJ1-1; tentatively, D is TRBD1 (5 bases). This CDR3 region has 14 residues. Trimming removed 5 bases from V and 0 bases from J, with 10 bases in between. Germline V gene data show CDR1 as SGHVS and CDR2 as FNYEAQ. CDR3 region: CASSAGRMNTEAFF. The CDR3 bases are TGTGCCAGCAGCGCGGGACGGATGAACACTGAAGCTTTCTTT.

This chain uses TRBV4-2 with TRBJ2-1; 7 bases match TRBD2. CDR3 length: 19 amino acids. The trim removed 0 bases at V and 0 bases at J, leaving 11 bases unmatched. From germline, CDR1 is LGHNA and CDR2 YNFKEQ. CDR3 loop: CASSQDSFRLALSYNEQFF. CDR3 nucleotides: TGTGCCAGCAGCCAAGATAGCTTCCGACTAGCCCTCTCCTACAATGAGCAGTTCTTC.

This chain connects TRBV7-9 to TRBJ1-2; TRBD1 aligns across 7 bases. The ends lost 1 base at V and 3 bases at J; junction bases unmatched: 5. CDR3 length equals 15 residues. The germline CDR1 and CDR2 sequences are SEHNR and FQNEAQ (reference sequence). The CDR3 region is CASSLETGFDYGYTF. Here the CDR3 DNA reads TGTGCCAGCAGCTTAGAGACAGGGTTTGACTATGGCTACACCTTC.

The chain recombines TRBV6-6 with TRBJ2-1; no reliable D call. The CDR3 contains 13 residues. CDR1 and CDR2 from the germline V gene are MNHNY and SVGAGI (reference sequence). The V end was cut by 5 bases, the J end by 4 bases, with 9 bases between. CDR3 amino acids: CASSPRLYNEQFF. CDR3 nucleotides: TGTGCCAGCAGTCCCCGGTTATACAATGAGCAGTTCTTC.

This clone came up many times. The chain recombines TRBV28 with TRBJ2-7; TRBD1 matches at 9 bases. The J segment lost 3 bases and the V segment lost 3 bases, leaving 0 bases of the junction unmatched. Germline loops: CDR1 MDHEN, CDR2 SYDVKM. The CDR3 is made up of 13 amino acids. The CDR3 loop is CASSLTGGYEQYF. The CDR3 DNA is TGTGCCAGCAGTTTGACAGGGGGCTACGAGCAGTACTTC.

Written as DNA, the CDR3 is TGTGCCAGCAGCATCGGGACAGGGATTCAGCCCCAGCATTTT. Protein: CASSIGTGIQPQHF. The rearrangement joins TRBV7-9 to TRBJ1-5; 9 bases map to TRBD1. The CDR3 runs 14 residues. Unmatched junction bases numbered 5, after V lost 5 bases and J lost 6 bases. Germline lookup yields CDR1 SEHNR and CDR2 FQNEAQ (reference sequence).

The chain uses TRBV28 and TRBJ2-7; 9 positions agree with TRBD1. The CDR3 has 14 amino acids. V gave up 7 bases and J gave up 1 base; unmatched junction bases: 5. CDR1 is MDHEN and CDR2 is SYDVKM in the germline V gene. CDR3 loop: CASKRQGGSYEQYF. The CDR3 DNA reads as TGTGCCAGCAAAAGACAGGGGGGGTCCTACGAGCAGTACTTC. The full variable domain, in which reference TRBV28 and TRBJ2-7 provide the parts outside the CDR3, is DVKVTQSSRYLVKRTGEKVFLECVQDMDHENMFWYRQDPGLGLRLIYFSYDVKMKEKGDIPEGYSVSREKKERFSLILESASTNQTSMYLCASKRQGGSYEQYFGPGTRLTVT.

The chain couples TRBV4-2 to TRBJ2-3, with D perhaps TRBD1 (5 bases). The CDR3 extends over 18 amino acids. Between the trimmed V and J ends, which lost 1 base and 0 bases, there was a span of 17 bases. Germline CDR1 is LGHNA and CDR2 is YNFKEQ. The chain's CDR3 is CASSQVRVGATSTDTQYF. The CDR3 coding sequence is TGTGCCAGCAGCCAAGTAAGGGTTGGGGCAACTAGCACAGATACGCAGTATTTT.

The chain recombines TRBV11-2 with TRBJ2-5; possible D gene TRBD2, 6 bases. The CDR3 contains 13 residues. The germline V and J ends were trimmed by 5 bases and 2 bases, with 9 bases remaining between them. Germline V gene sequence: CDR1 SGHAT, CDR2 FQNNGV. CDR3 amino acids: CASSTRGQETQYF. CDR3 in DNA: TGTGCCAGCAGCACGCGGGGACAAGAGACCCAGTACTTC. The whole variable domain, remainder taken from reference TRBV11-2 and TRBJ2-5, is EAGVAQSPRYKIIEKRQSVAFWCNPISGHATLYWYQQILGQGPKLLIQFQNNGVVDDSQLPKDRFSAERLKGVDSTLKIQPAKLEDSAVYLCASSTRGQETQYFGPGTRLLVL.

The chain is built from TRBV9 and TRBJ2-5; 7 positions match TRBD2. Germline values: CDR1 SGDLS, CDR2 YYNGEE. This CDR3 has 17 amino acids. V lost 3 bases, J lost 5 bases, and 16 bases stayed unmatched. CDR3 region: CASSATPGGRAGETQYF. The CDR3 region has the DNA TGTGCCAGCAGCGCAACCCCTGGGGGGAGGGCCGGTGAGACCCAGTACTTC.

V usage is TRBV7-7 and J usage is TRBJ2-5, with TRBD2 matching 7 bases. J gave up 4 bases and V 1 base, and 6 bases lay outside the gene matches. Germline-derived CDR1 and CDR2 are SSHAT and FNYEAQ (reference sequence). This CDR3 is 15 amino acids long. The CDR3 region has the DNA TGTGCCAGCAGCTTAGTCCTGGGGGGGAGAGAGACCCAGTACTTC. This translates into CASSLVLGGRETQYF. Complete variable domain (other parts from reference TRBV7-7 and TRBJ2-5): GAGVSQSPRYKVTKRGQDVTLRCDPISSHATLYWYQQALGQGPEFLTYFNYEAQPDKSGLPSDRFSAERPEGSISTLTIQRTEQRDSAMYRCASSLVLGGRETQYFGPGTRLLVL.

Turning to this clone: A read error may produce the germline difference seen at one junction end. The chain employs TRBV7-9 and TRBJ2-3; 7 bases align to TRBD2. This CDR3 contains 16 residues. The germline CDR1 and CDR2 sequences are SEHNR and FQNEAQ (reference sequence). The CDR3 reads CSSSLEGRVSGHTQYF. Written as DNA, the CDR3 is TGTTCCAGCAGCTTAGAAGGGAGGGTATCGGGTCATACGCAGTATTTT.

The DNA of the CDR3 is TGCGCCAGCAGCCCGGAGCGGGAGGCCTACGAGCAGTACTTC. This encodes CASSPEREAYEQYF. The rearrangement joins TRBV5-1 to TRBJ2-7; 9 positions agree with TRBD2. Unmatched junction bases numbered 4, after V lost 4 bases and J lost 2 bases. This CDR3 has 14 residues. CDR1 is SGHRS, CDR2 YFSETQ, per germline.

The chain recombines TRBV30 with TRBJ1-4; TRBD1 matches 10 bases. After removal of 1 base from V and 5 bases from J, the junction contained 4 bases not matched to a gene. This CDR3 comprises 15 residues. Germline loops: CDR1 GTSNPN, CDR2 SVGIG (reference sequence). Here the CDR3 reads CAWSARQGANEKLFF. As DNA, the CDR3 is TGTGCCTGGAGTGCCCGACAGGGGGCCAATGAAAAACTGTTTTTT.

This clone has only one observation. The rearrangement joins TRBV28 to TRBJ2-3; a weak D match, TRBD2 (7 bases). The CDR3 is 13 amino acids. V gave up 6 bases and J gave up 4 bases, with 11 bases separating them. From germline, CDR1 is MDHEN and CDR2 SYDVKM. As DNA, the CDR3 is TGTGCCAGCAGAACGGGGGGCTCAGATACGCAGTATTTT. As protein: CASRTGGSDTQYF.

In this sample, this clone turned up a few times. The rearrangement joins TRBV7-6 to TRBJ2-7; TRBD2 might be the D (6 bases). The CDR3 has 14 amino acids. Trimming took off 2 bases at V and 5 bases at J, with 13 bases between the two ends. The germline V gene has CDR1 SGHVS and CDR2 FNYEAQ. The CDR3 here is CASSLLGGRNEQYF. CDR3 sequence (DNA): TGTGCCAGCAGCTTACTGGGGGGAAGGAACGAGCAGTACTTC.

The rearrangement uses TRBV19 and TRBJ2-7, with D perhaps matching TRBD1 (5 bases). Germline V gene sequence: CDR1 LNHDA, CDR2 SQIVND (reference sequence). With 2 bases removed from V and 3 bases from J, the gap between germline ends came to 11 bases. This CDR3 has 14 amino acids. CDR3 coding DNA: TGTGCCAGTAGTATAACCCAGGGATTCTACGAGCAGTACTTC. Protein: CASSITQGFYEQYF.

The V gene is TRBV6-5, the J gene TRBJ1-1, with TRBD1 matching 9 bases. This CDR3 comprises 14 residues. V gave up 5 bases and J gave up 2 bases; unmatched junction bases: 3. Germline values: CDR1 MNHEY, CDR2 SVGAGI. Here the CDR3 reads CASSKTGGNTEAFF. DNA for the CDR3: TGTGCCAGCAGTAAAACAGGGGGCAACACTGAAGCTTTCTTT.

The rearrangement joins TRBV11-1 to TRBJ2-7; TRBD2 matches 8 bases. CDR3 length: 15 amino acids. Looked up from germline, CDR1 is SGHAT and CDR2 is FQDESV (reference sequence). The junction had 3 bases not matched to a gene; V was cut back by 1 base and J by 1 base. This CDR3 is CASSLDPGGSYEQYF. The DNA of the CDR3 is TGTGCCAGCAGCTTAGACCCGGGGGGGTCCTACGAGCAGTACTTC. Drawing the rest from reference TRBV11-1 and TRBJ2-7, the complete variable domain is EAEVAQSPRYKITEKSQAVAFWCDPISGHATLYWYRQILGQGPELLVQFQDESVVDDSQLPKDRFSAERLKGVDSTLKIQPAELGDSAMYLCASSLDPGGSYEQYFGPGTRLTVT.